The table lists the clone carrying this T cell receptor (beta chain) with a few counts. The antigen remains undetermined. This sample is part of a study of blood T cells in healthy people across ages. Study-level findings and limits: The study found TCR beta diversity correlated strongly with naive T cell percentage.

A J-beta primer mix and a sample-barcoded 5' primer were used in a second PCR of about 7 to 11 cycles. Each of the samples gave a minimum of 3 million paired-end reads that contained CDR3. TCRdb fed the 5' RACE reads into MiXCR, producing one record per CDR3 protein. In the table there are 800,000 to 950,000 distinct CDR3 sequences, about 28% of which are singletons. These data also featured in a second study, about T cells of mothers and their children. That publication notes: Study donors consisted of a few healthy Caucasian mothers and their six children. Researchers put all of the extracted RNA into cDNA synthesis, using around 1.5 ug per 15 ul.

Sequencing input: blood. The origin of this receptor is a woman aged 35 to 49 in good health.

CDR3 region: CSAQGRNRGNTEAFF. CDR3 nucleotide sequence: TGCAGCGCCCAAGGGAGGAACAGGGGGAACACTGAAGCTTTCTTT. The chain uses TRBV29-1 and TRBJ1-1; TRBD1 matches at 7 bases. J gave up 1 base and V 7 bases, and 12 bases lay outside the gene matches. The CDR3 is 15 residues long. Germline V gene sequence: CDR1 SQVTM, CDR2 ANQGSEA.